This T cell receptor (beta chain) was sequenced in a study of tumor and adjacent non-tumor tissue in lung cancer. The wider study: About 4.17 million productive TCRbeta reads were obtained per sample on average. The study, taken as a whole, reports: In normal lung, the top 100 clones were significantly more dominant than in tumor.

This clonotype was recorded only once. Its cognate antigen is unknown. Germline lookup yields CDR1 SGHRS and CDR2 YFSETQ. V gave up 6 bases and J gave up 4 bases, with 23 bases separating them. CDR3 length equals 16 residues. The template was RNA from unsorted bulk tissue. Chemotherapy-naive patients with new lung cancer underwent thoracic surgery in China, August–November 2014. A modified ARM-PCR protocol with three rounds of nested PCR amplified TCRbeta. TCRdb ran MiXCR on the multiplex PCR reads and lists one entry per CDR3 protein. In the table there are 65,000 to 80,000 distinct CDR3 sequences, 55% to 85% of which are singletons.

The sequence derives from a man between 60 and 70 years old with non-small cell lung cancer. The chain combines TRBV5-1 with TRBJ2-7; tentative D call: TRBD1 (5 bases). Sample: lung tumor tissue. The CDR3, as DNA: TGCGCCAGCAACTACGGCGACAGTGACCTCCCTTACGAGCAGTACTTC. It specifies CASNYGDSDLPYEQYF.